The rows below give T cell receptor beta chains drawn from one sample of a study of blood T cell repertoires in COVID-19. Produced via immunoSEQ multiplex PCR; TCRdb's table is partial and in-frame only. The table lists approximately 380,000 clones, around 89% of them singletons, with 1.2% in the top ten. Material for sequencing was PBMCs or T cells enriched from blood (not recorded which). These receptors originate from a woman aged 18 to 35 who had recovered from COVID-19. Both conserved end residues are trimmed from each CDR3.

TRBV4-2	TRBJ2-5	ASSRTSGTGNSETQY
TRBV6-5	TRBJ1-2	ASRRDLNYGYT
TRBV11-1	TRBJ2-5	ASSRTVQETQY
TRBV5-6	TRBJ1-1	ASSLQGVTEAF
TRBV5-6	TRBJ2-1	ASSLGLAGVYNEQF
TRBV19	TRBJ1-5	ASSVPGLGQPQH
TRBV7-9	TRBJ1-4	ASSLTGIGEKLF
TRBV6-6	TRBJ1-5	ASSPRALMSQH
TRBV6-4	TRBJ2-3	ASSEGSADTQY
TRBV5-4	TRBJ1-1	ASSPWGVGRLNTEAF
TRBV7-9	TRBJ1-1	ASSLGQGRSYTEAF
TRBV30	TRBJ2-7	AWRTPGQGMREQY
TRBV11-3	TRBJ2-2	ASSLAGGTGELF
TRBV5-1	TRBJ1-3	ASSQEDGNTIY
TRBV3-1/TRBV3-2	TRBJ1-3	ASSQRGTGNTIY
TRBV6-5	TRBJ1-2	ASSYSGGVNYGYT
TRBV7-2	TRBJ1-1	ASSLRGYTEAF
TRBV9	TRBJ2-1	ASSGWERDNEQF
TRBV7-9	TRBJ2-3	ASLTQGEGTDTQY
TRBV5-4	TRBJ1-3	ASSAGTRADLHTIY
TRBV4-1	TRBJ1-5	ASSQDPGWGQPQH
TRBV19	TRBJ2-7	ASSIVPGREYEQY
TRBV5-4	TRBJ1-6	ASSFPETGVDSPLH
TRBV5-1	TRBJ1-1	ASSFTVNTEAF
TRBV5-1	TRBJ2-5	ASSLRRIETQY
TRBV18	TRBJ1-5	ASSPGVQGAADQH